These 15 T cell receptor beta chains were all obtained from the same sample, sequenced in a study of blood T cells in healthy people across ages. Sample-barcoded 5' priming and a J-beta primer mix drove a second PCR of roughly 7 to 11 cycles. Using its own MiXCR run on the 5' RACE reads, TCRdb lists one record per CDR3 protein. The sample lists about 650,000 distinct CDR3 sequences, 52% seen once, with roughly 13% in the top ten. The sample taken for sequencing was blood. The receptors were gathered from a woman older than 75 in good health.

The sample holds many counts of this clonotype. This chain connects TRBV7-9 to TRBJ2-1; D is unclear. The V end lost 6 bases, the J end lost 3 bases, and 15 bases lay between the germline ends. The CDR3 has 15 amino acids. The germline gives CDR1 SEHNR, CDR2 FQNEAQ (reference sequence). Here the CDR3 reads CASRTPGLNYNEQFF. CDR3 bases: TGTGCCAGCAGAACTCCGGGCCTAAACTACAATGAGCAGTTCTTC. Using reference TRBV7-9 and TRBJ2-1 for the parts outside the CDR3, the full variable domain is DTGVSQNPRHKITKRGQNVTFRCDPISEHNRLYWYRQTLGQGPEFLTYFQNEAQLEKSRLLSDRFSAERPKGSFSTLEIQRTEQGDSAMYLCASRTPGLNYNEQFFGPGTRLTVL.

A word on this clonotype: A single base separates this from a much larger clone, so it may be a read error. This chain connects TRBV5-1 to TRBJ1-1; D remains ambiguous. In germline, CDR1 is SGHRS, CDR2 YFSETQ. The CDR3 has 14 residues. V was cut by 6 bases and J by 4 bases, with 16 bases left in between. The DNA of the CDR3 is TGCGCCAGCAAGGTAGGACGGTCGAGCACTGAAGCTTTCTTT. Translating gives CASKVGRSSTEAFF.

The gene calls are TRBV7-2 and TRBJ2-7; TRBD1 might be the D (5 bases). This CDR3 contains 13 residues. The ends were cut back, 1 base at V and 6 bases at J, with 10 bases in the middle. In germline, CDR1 is SGHTA, CDR2 FQGNSA. Here the CDR3 DNA reads TGTGCCAGCAGCTTAGGACAGTCAGCCGAGCAGTACTTC. Its protein product is CASSLGQSAEQYF.

This clonotype was seen at least ten times. V usage is TRBV7-9 and J usage is TRBJ1-6, with 7 bases lining up with TRBD1. The CDR3 has 14 residues. V was clipped by 6 bases and J by 3 bases; unmatched bases: 2. Germline assignment: CDR1 SEHNR and CDR2 FQNEAQ (reference sequence). The CDR3 region is CASRGDSYNSPLHF. For the CDR3, the DNA is TGTGCCAGCAGGGGGGACAGCTATAATTCACCCCTCCACTTT.

The chain recombines TRBV6-2 or TRBV6-3 with TRBJ2-5; D gene uncertain. The DNA end is a closer match to TRBJ2-7, so the J assignment may be wrong. Germline V gene sequence: CDR1 MNHEY, CDR2 SVGEGT. The CDR3 has 13 residues. The CDR3 here is CASQRGAFYEQYF. CDR3 coding DNA: TGTGCCAGCCAACGAGGAGCCTTTTACGAGCAGTACTTC.

This clonotype appeared a few times. This chain links TRBV18 with TRBJ1-2; D is ambiguous. The length of the CDR3 is 15 residues. The germline gives CDR1 KGHSH, CDR2 LQKENI. V lost 6 bases to trimming and J lost 0 bases, with 14 bases between them. The CDR3 DNA follows: TGTGCCAGCTCTGTCGGTAGCGGTACTAACTATGGCTACACCTTC. Translated, it gives CASSVGSGTNYGYTF.

In the case of this clonotype: A much larger clone is a single base away; this may be a read error. The CDR3 reads CASSLAPGQGRTRELFF. CDR3 nucleotide sequence: TGTGCTAGCAGCTTAGCCCCGGGGCAGGGGCGAACCAGGGAGCTGTTTTTT. The genes are TRBV7-7 and TRBJ2-2; TRBD1 is a possible D gene (6 bases). Germline V gene sequence: CDR1 SSHAT, CDR2 FNYEAQ (reference sequence). The CDR3 runs 17 residues.

The rearrangement joins TRBV9 to TRBJ2-3; 8 bases are shared with TRBD1. The V segment lost 0 bases and the J segment 0 bases; nucleotides outside the gene matches: 3. There are 16 residues in the CDR3. From germline, CDR1 is SGDLS and CDR2 YYNGEE. CDR3 in amino acids: CASSVEGQGSTDTQYF. The DNA for the CDR3 is TGTGCCAGCAGCGTAGAAGGACAGGGTAGCACAGATACGCAGTATTTT.

This clonotype appeared many times. The gene calls are TRBV11-2 and TRBJ2-7, with D perhaps given as TRBD1 or TRBD2 (5 bases each). V was cut by 1 base and J by 7 bases, with 14 bases left in between. Germline-derived CDR1 and CDR2 are SGHAT and FQNNGV. CDR3 length equals 14 residues. CDR3 bases: TGTGCCAGCAGCTTAGCAACGGGGCTTGGAGAGCAGTACTTC. This encodes CASSLATGLGEQYF.

This clonotype was detected a few times. The genes are TRBV5-1 and TRBJ2-5, with D perhaps matching TRBD2 (5 bases). The CDR3 is 17 residues long. The germline CDR1 and CDR2 sequences are SGHRS and YFSETQ. Trimming shortened V by 4 bases and J by 11 bases, and 30 bases separated the two germline ends. CDR3 region: CASSPLTGSGSYNEQYF. The CDR3, as DNA: TGCGCCAGCAGCCCATTAACCGGGTCGGGGAGCTACAATGAGCAGTACTTC.

This clonotype showed up many times. This chain links TRBV5-1 with TRBJ2-1; D is perhaps TRBD1 (5 bases). This CDR3 region has 13 residues. Germline V gene data show CDR1 as SGHRS and CDR2 as YFSETQ. V gave up 4 bases and J gave up 7 bases, with 12 bases separating them. The CDR3 DNA sequence: TGCGCCAGCAGCCCACAGGTACCAAATGAGCAGTTCTTC. Residues: CASSPQVPNEQFF.

This chain links TRBV2 with TRBJ2-7; 7 nucleotides agree with TRBD2. V dropped 6 bases and J dropped 2; count of bases not matched to a gene: 13. Per the germline V gene, CDR1 is SNHLY and CDR2 is FYNNEI. The CDR3 loop spans 16 amino acids. Here the CDR3 DNA reads TGTGCCAGCAGAAAAGAAAGACGAGCGGGGCCCTACGAGCAGTACTTC. Translating gives CASRKERRAGPYEQYF.

This sequence joins TRBV9 and TRBJ1-3; D unresolved. V lost 4 bases to trimming and J lost 3 bases, with 14 bases between them. Germline CDR1 and CDR2: SGDLS and YYNGEE. The CDR3 is made up of 15 amino acids. In DNA, the CDR3 is TGTGCCAGCAGCCCCATGAGCGGGGTTGGAAACACCATATATTTT. It encodes CASSPMSGVGNTIYF. The full variable domain, completed using reference TRBV9 and TRBJ1-3, is DSGVTQTPKHLITATGQRVTLRCSPRSGDLSVYWYQQSLDQGLQFLIQYYNGEERAKGNILERFSAQQFPDLHSELNLSSLELGDSALYFCASSPMSGVGNTIYFGEGSWLTVV.

The chain recombines TRBV29-1 with TRBJ2-5; 7 nucleotides agree with TRBD2. Losses at the gene ends were 7 bases for V and 4 bases for J; bases not matched to a gene: 12. Germline loops: CDR1 SQVTM, CDR2 ANQGSEA. The CDR3 consists of 14 residues. CDR3 residues: CSALGGEVGETQYF. In nucleotides, the CDR3 is TGCAGCGCCTTGGGAGGGGAGGTGGGAGAGACCCAGTACTTC. Drawing the rest from reference TRBV29-1 and TRBJ2-5, the complete variable domain is SAVISQKPSRDICQRGTSLTIQCQVDSQVTMMFWYRQQPGQSLTLIATANQGSEATYESGFVIDKFPISRPNLTFSTLTVSNMSPEDSSIYLCSALGGEVGETQYFGPGTRLLVL.

The rearrangement links TRBV9 to TRBJ2-2; no firm D call. CDR1 and CDR2 from the germline V gene are SGDLS and YYNGEE. V lost 3 bases and J 6 bases, leaving 9 bases between the germline ends. This CDR3 comprises 13 residues. CDR3 protein: CASSAAGAGELFF. The CDR3 nucleotides read TGTGCCAGCAGCGCCGCCGGCGCCGGGGAGCTGTTTTTT. Complete variable domain (other parts from reference TRBV9 and TRBJ2-2): DSGVTQTPKHLITATGQRVTLRCSPRSGDLSVYWYQQSLDQGLQFLIQYYNGEERAKGNILERFSAQQFPDLHSELNLSSLELGDSALYFCASSAAGAGELFFGEGSRLTVL.